This entry lists 9 T cell receptor beta chains sequenced from one sample in a study of shared clonotypes between healthy human individuals. As defined, naive CD8 cells were CD45RO-negative and positively selected for CCR7, with terminally differentiated effector memory CD45RA+ cells excluded. The assay was immunoSEQ multiplex PCR, and TCRdb's table has in-frame clones only and misses some. The data hold about 2,100,000 clones, with 90% to 95% observed a single time. What was sequenced was naive CD8+ T cells from PBMCs. The receptors originated from a man younger than 35 in good health. Some clones in this sample may be carry-over from other donors' samples.

This sequence joins TRBV15 and TRBJ2-7; TRBD1 agrees at 7 bases. V gave up 0 bases and J gave up 5 bases; unmatched junction bases: 7. The CDR3 has 15 amino acids. Germline assignment: CDR1 LNHNV and CDR2 YYDKDF (reference sequence). CDR3 bases: TGTGCCACCAGCAGAGAGAGGGGGCGAAAGGACGAGCAGTACTTC. Amino acids: CATSRERGRKDEQYF.

The V call is TRBV4-1, the J call TRBJ1-4; tentatively, D is TRBD1 (5 bases). The CDR3 is 13 residues long. The V and J ends lost 1 base and 8 bases respectively, with 8 bases between them. Germline-derived CDR1 and CDR2 are MGHRA and YSYEKL. For the CDR3, the DNA is TGCGCCAGCAGCCAAGTAGGGGAGGAAAAACTGTTTTTT. This gives the protein CASSQVGEEKLFF.

The chain joins TRBV29-1 to TRBJ2-1; 11 bases line up with TRBD2. Germline CDR1 SQVTM, CDR2 ANQGSEA. V gave up 4 bases and J gave up 1 base; unmatched junction bases: 9. The CDR3 is 17 residues long. Written as DNA, the CDR3 is TGCAGCGTTGTAGGCCTAGCGGGAGGAAATTCCTACAATGAGCAGTTCTTC. Encoded protein: CSVVGLAGGNSYNEQFF.

The rearrangement uses TRBV10-2 and TRBJ2-2; D call uncertain. The V gene lost 7 bases and the J gene lost 7 bases, with 7 bases spanning the gap. This CDR3 is built from 11 residues. Germline V gives CDR1 WSHSY, CDR2 SAAADI. The CDR3 DNA is TGCGCCAGCAAGGTGGTCGGGGAGCTGTTTTTT. Protein product: CASKVVGELFF.

The chain's CDR3 is CASSLAPLRETQYF. CDR3 nucleotides: TGTGCCAGCAGCTTAGCCCCGTTGAGGGAGACCCAGTACTTC. The genes are TRBV7-9 and TRBJ2-5; D is uncertain. There are 14 residues in the CDR3. Germline values: CDR1 SEHNR, CDR2 FQNEAQ (reference sequence). The V and J ends lost 0 bases and 5 bases respectively, with 10 bases between them.

The rearrangement links TRBV9 to TRBJ1-5; D is possibly TRBD1 (5 bases). Germline V gene data show CDR1 as SGDLS and CDR2 as YYNGEE. The CDR3 totals 15 residues. Trimming took 3 bases from V and 7 from J, leaving 17 bases between them. The CDR3 DNA is TGTGCCAGCAGCGCCGGGGCGCAGGCTGAGCAGCCCCAGCATTTT. Amino acid sequence: CASSAGAQAEQPQHF.

V gene TRBV9 combines with J gene TRBJ2-5; weak D call: TRBD1 (5 bases). This CDR3 spans 11 amino acids. Trimming removed 4 bases from V and 8 bases from J, with 9 bases in between. CDR1 and CDR2 from the germline V gene are SGDLS and YYNGEE. CDR3 nucleotide sequence: TGTGCCAGCAGCTTCGACAGCACCCAGTACTTC. Translation gives CASSFDSTQYF.

This clone is a singleton in its sample. The rearrangement joins TRBV7-2 to TRBJ2-7; D uncertain. CDR3 length: 12 amino acids. Deletions cut 1 base from V and 3 bases from J, with 4 bases between. Germline V gives CDR1 SGHTA, CDR2 FQGNSA. As DNA, the CDR3 is TGTGCCAGCAGCTTAGTACACTACGAGCAGTACTTC. The encoded protein is CASSLVHYEQYF.

On this clone itself: The sample has other DNA sequences that encode this CDR3 too. The chain joins TRBV7-6 to TRBJ2-7; possibly TRBD2 for D (5 bases). From germline, CDR1 is SGHVS and CDR2 FNYEAQ. Deletions cut 4 bases from V and 1 base from J, with 8 bases between. CDR3 size: 13 residues. The CDR3 DNA is TGTGCCAGCAGCTCCGGACTTTCCTACGAGCAGTACTTC. This encodes CASSSGLSYEQYF.